This T cell receptor beta chain derives from a study of molecular identifiers for immune sequencing clone quantification. TCRdb passed the PCR reads through MiXCR, listing each CDR3 protein once. The sample carries tens of thousands of distinct CDR3 sequences, about 23% recorded once. With respect to this clonotype: The junction does not match germline at one end; this may be a read error.

CDR1 and CDR2 from the germline V gene are LGHNA and YNFKEQ. The CDR3 has 16 residues. The specimen was naive CD8+ T cells from blood, with Jurkat cell RNA spiked in. The subset here: FACS-sorted CD8+CD4-CCR7+CD45RA+ naive T cells. The V call is TRBV4-2, the J call TRBJ2-5; D may be TRBD2 (5 bases). The receptor's source is a human donor in good health. Some libraries in this study had Jurkat cell RNA spiked in. CDR3: CTSSQESGGLYETQYF. Here the CDR3 DNA reads TGTACCAGCAGCCAAGAGTCCGGAGGTCTATATGAGACCCAGTACTTC.